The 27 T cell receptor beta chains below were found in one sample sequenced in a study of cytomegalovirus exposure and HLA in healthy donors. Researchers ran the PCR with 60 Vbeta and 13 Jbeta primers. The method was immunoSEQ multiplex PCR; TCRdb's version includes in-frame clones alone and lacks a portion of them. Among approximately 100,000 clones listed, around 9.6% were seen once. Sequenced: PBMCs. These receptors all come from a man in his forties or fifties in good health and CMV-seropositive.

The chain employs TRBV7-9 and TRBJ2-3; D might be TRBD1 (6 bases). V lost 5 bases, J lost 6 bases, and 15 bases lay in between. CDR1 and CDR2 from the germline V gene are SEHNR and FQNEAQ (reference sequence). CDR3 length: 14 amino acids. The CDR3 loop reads CASSLRTARDTQYF. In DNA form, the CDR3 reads TGTGCCAGCAGCCTACGGACAGCCAGGGATACGCAGTATTTT.

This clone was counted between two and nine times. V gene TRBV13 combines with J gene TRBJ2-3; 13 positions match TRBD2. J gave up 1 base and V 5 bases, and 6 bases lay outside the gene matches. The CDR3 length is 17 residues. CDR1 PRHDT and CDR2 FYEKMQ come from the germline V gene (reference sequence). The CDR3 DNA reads TGTGCCAGCAGCCGGGGACTAGCGGGAACTGGCACAGATACGCAGTATTTT. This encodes CASSRGLAGTGTDTQYF.

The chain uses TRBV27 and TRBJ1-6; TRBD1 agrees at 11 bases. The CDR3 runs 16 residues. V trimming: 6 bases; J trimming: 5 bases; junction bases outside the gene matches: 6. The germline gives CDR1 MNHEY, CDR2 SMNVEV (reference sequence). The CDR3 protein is CASRILDRGHNSPLHF. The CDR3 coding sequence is TGTGCCAGCAGAATCCTGGACAGGGGGCATAATTCACCCCTCCACTTT.

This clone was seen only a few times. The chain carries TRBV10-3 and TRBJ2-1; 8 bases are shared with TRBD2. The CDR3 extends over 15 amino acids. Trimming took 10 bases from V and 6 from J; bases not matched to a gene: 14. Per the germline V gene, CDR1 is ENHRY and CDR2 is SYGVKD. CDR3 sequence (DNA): TGTGCCACCAATGAACGGGAGGGCCTGCCCAATGAGCAGTTCTTC. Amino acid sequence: CATNEREGLPNEQFF.

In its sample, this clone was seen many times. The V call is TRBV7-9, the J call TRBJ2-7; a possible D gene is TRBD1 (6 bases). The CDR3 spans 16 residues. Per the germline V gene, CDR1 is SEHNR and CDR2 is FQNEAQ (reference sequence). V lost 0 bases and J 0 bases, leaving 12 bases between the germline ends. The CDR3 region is CASSLARGQNSYEQYF. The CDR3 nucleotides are TGTGCCAGCAGCTTAGCGAGGGGACAAAACTCCTACGAGCAGTACTTC.

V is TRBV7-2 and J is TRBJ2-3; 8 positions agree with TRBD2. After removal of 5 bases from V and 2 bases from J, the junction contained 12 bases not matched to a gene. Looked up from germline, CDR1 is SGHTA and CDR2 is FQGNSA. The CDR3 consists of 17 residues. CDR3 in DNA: TGTGCCAGCAGCCGCCGACTGACTAGCGTCGACACAGATACGCAGTATTTT. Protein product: CASSRRLTSVDTDTQYF.

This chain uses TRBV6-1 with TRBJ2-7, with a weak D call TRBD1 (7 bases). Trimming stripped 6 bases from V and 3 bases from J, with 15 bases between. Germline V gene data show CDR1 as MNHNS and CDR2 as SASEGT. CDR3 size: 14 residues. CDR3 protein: CASRRDSSYYEQYF. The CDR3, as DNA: TGTGCCAGCAGGCGGGACAGTTCGTACTACGAGCAGTACTTC.

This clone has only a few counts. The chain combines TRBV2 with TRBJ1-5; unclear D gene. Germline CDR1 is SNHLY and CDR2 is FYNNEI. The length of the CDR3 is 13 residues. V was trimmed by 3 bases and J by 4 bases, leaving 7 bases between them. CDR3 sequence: CASSDWRNQPQHF. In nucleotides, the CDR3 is TGTGCCAGCAGTGATTGGAGAAATCAGCCCCAGCATTTT.

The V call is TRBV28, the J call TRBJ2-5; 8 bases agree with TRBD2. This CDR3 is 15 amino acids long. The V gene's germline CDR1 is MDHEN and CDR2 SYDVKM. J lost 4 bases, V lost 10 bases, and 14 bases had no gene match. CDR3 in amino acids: CATGTPGGGGETQYF. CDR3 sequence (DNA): TGTGCCACCGGCACGCCCGGGGGGGGAGGAGAGACCCAGTACTTC.

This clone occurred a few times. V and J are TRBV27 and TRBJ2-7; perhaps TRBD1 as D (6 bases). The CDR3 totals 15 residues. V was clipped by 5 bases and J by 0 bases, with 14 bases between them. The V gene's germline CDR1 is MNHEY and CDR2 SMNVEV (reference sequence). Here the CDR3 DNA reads TGTGCCAGCAGTCCTGATCGACAGGCCTCCTACGAGCAGTACTTC. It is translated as CASSPDRQASYEQYF.

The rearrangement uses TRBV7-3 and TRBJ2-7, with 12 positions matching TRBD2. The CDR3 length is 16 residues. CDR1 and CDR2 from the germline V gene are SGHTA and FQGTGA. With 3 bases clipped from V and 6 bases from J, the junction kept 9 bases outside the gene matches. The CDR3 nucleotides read TGTGCCAGCAGCTTGGGACTAGCGGGTTCGGGGAGCGAGCAGTACTTC. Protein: CASSLGLAGSGSEQYF. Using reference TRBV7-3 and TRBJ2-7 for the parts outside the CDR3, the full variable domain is GAGVSQTPSNKVTEKGKYVELRCDPISGHTALYWYRQSLGQGPEFLIYFQGTGAADDSGLPNDRFFAVRPEGSVSTLKIQRTERGDSAVYLCASSLGLAGSGSEQYFGPGTRLTVT.

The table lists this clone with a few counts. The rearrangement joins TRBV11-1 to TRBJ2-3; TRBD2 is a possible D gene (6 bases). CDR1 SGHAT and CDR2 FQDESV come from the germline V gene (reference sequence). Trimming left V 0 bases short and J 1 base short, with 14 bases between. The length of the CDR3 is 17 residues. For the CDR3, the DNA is TGTGCCAGCAGCTTAGCGCGGAGAATAGCGGGCACAGATACGCAGTATTTT. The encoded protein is CASSLARRIAGTDTQYF.

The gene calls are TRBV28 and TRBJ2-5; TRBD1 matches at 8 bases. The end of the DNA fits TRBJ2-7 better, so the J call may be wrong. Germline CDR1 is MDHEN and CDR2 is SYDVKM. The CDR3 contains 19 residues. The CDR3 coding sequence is TGTGCCAGCAGTGGAGCCCAGAAAAATCTCGGCGACAGGGGATACGAGCAGTACTTC. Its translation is CASSGAQKNLGDRGYEQYF.

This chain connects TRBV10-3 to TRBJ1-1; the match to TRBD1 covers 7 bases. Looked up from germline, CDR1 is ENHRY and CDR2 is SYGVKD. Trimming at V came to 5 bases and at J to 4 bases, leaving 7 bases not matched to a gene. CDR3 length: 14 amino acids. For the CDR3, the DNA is TGTGCCATCAGTAAAGACAGGGATGGCACTGAAGCTTTCTTT. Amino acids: CAISKDRDGTEAFF.

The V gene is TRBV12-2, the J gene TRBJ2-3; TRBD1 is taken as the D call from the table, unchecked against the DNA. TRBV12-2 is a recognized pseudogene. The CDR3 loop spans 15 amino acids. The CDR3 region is CASRFKTGRTDTQYF. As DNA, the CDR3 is TGTGCAAGTCGCTTCAAGACAGGGAGAACAGATACGCAGTATTTT.

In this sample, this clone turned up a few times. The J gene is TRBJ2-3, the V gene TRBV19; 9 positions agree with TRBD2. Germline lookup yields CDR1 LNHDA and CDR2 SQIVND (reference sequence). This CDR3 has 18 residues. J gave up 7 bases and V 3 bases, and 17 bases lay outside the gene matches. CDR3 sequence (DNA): TGTGCCAGTAGTATCCGGAATAGCGGGAGCCTCCGTTCCAATACGCAGTATTTT. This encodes CASSIRNSGSLRSNTQYF.

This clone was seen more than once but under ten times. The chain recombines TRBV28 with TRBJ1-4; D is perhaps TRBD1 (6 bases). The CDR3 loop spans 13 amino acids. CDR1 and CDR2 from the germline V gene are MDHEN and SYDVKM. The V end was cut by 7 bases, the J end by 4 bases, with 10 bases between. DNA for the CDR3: TGTGCCAGCAACAGGGCGAGTAATGAAAAACTGTTTTTT. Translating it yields CASNRASNEKLFF.

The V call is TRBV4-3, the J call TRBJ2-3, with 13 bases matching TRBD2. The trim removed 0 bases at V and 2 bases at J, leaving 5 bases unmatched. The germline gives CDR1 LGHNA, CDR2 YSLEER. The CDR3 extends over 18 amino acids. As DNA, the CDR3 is TGCGCCAGCAGCCAAGATTTGGGGACTAGCGGGATCACAGATACGCAGTATTTT. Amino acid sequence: CASSQDLGTSGITDTQYF.

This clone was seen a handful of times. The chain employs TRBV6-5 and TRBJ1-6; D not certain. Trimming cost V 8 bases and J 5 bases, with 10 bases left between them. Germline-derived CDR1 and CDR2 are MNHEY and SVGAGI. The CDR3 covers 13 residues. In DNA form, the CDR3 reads TGTGCCAGCGGCCGGACTAATAATTCACCCCTCCACTTT. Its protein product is CASGRTNNSPLHF.

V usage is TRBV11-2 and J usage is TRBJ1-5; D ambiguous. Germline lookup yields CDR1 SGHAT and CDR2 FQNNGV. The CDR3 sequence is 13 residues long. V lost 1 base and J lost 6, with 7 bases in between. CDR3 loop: CASSLGEGQPQHF. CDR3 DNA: TGTGCCAGCAGCTTAGGGGAGGGTCAGCCCCAGCATTTT.

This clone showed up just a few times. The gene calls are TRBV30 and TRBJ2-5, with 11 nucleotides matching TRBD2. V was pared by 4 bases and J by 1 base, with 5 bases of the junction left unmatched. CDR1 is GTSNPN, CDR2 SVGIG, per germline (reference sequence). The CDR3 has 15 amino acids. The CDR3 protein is CAWIPGLAVQETQYF. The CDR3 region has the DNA TGTGCCTGGATTCCGGGACTAGCGGTCCAAGAGACCCAGTACTTC. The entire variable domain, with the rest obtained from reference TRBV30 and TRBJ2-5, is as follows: SQTIHQWPATLVQPVGSPLSLECTVEGTSNPNLYWYRQAAGRGLQLLFYSVGIGQISSEVPQNLSASRPQDRQFILSSKKLLLSDSGFYLCAWIPGLAVQETQYFGPGTRLLVL.

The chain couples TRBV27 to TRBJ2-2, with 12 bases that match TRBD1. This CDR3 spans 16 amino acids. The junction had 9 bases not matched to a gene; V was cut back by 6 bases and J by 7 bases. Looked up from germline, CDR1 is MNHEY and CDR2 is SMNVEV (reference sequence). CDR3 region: CASRPMGQGAVGELFF. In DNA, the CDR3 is TGTGCCAGCAGGCCCATGGGACAGGGGGCGGTCGGGGAGCTGTTTTTT.

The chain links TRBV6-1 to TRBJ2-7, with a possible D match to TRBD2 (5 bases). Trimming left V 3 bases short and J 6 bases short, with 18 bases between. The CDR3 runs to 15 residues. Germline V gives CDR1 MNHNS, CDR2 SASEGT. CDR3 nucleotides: TGTGCCAGCAGTGACCATCCGGGGTCAGGTCCCGAGCAGTACTTC. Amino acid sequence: CASSDHPGSGPEQYF.

Written as DNA, the CDR3 is TGTGCCAGCAACTCTGCGGGGGGAACCTCGTACGAGCAGTACTTC. It translates to CASNSAGGTSYEQYF. The chain combines TRBV6-1 with TRBJ2-7, with 8 bases lining up with TRBD2. CDR1 MNHNS and CDR2 SASEGT come from the germline V gene. V shed 7 bases and J 4 bases; nucleotides not matched to a gene: 12. The length of the CDR3 is 15 residues.

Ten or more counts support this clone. The CDR3 region is CSVGGELSRTDTQYF. As DNA, the CDR3 is TGCAGCGTTGGGGGAGAGCTTAGCAGGACAGATACGCAGTATTTT. The rearrangement links TRBV29-1 to TRBJ2-3, with D possibly TRBD2 on 5 matching bases. The CDR3 length is 15 residues. Germline assignment: CDR1 SQVTM and CDR2 ANQGSEA. Trimming cost V 4 bases and J 3 bases, with 17 bases left between them.

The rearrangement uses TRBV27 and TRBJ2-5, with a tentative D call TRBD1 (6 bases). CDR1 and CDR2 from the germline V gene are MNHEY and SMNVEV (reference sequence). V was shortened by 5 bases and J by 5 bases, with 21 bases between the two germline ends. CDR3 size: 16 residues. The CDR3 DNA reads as TGTGCCAGCAGTCCCCGGACAGCCCAGACGATCGAGACCCAGTACTTC. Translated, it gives CASSPRTAQTIETQYF.

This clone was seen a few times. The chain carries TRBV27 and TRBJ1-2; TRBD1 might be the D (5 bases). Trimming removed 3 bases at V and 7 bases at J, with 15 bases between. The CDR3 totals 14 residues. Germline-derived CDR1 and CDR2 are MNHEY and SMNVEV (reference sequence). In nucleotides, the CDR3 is TGTGCCAGCAGTTTTCAAGGGGTTACAGGTGGCTACACCTTC. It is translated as CASSFQGVTGGYTF.